These T cell receptor beta chains were read from a single sample in a study of blood T cell repertoires in COVID-19. TCRdb keeps only in-frame clones here, not all; method: immunoSEQ multiplex PCR. In the table there are a few hundred thousand clones, 65% to 90% of which are singletons. Sequencing was done on a sample of peripheral blood. The receptors here all came from a man aged 50-60 years with acute or convalescent COVID-19. The CDR3 runs from the conserved cysteine through the conserved F or W. Fields, in order: CDR3 protein, CDR3 DNA, J gene, D gene, clone size, V gene. The D gene is left open where the match is weak. Clone size appears in some rows only: once, few, many, or a class for an expanded clone.

CDR3: CASSESVSSNQPQHF
DNA: TGTGCCAGCAGTGAATCAGTCAGTAGCAATCAGCCCCAGCATTTT
J: TRBJ1-5
D: NA
size: NA
V: TRBV6-1

CDR3: CASSEIGGRAKYGYTF
DNA: TGTGCCAGCAGTGAGATCGGCGGCAGGGCCAAGTATGGCTACACCTTC
J: TRBJ1-2
D: NA
size: NA
V: TRBV6-1

CDR3: CASSTRTGGTEAFF
DNA: TGTGCCAGCAGCACTCGGACAGGGGGCACTGAAGCTTTCTTT
J: TRBJ1-1
D: TRBD1
size: NA
V: TRBV27

CDR3: CASSSTGAQGEKLFF
DNA: TGCGCCAGCAGCTCGACAGGGGCGCAAGGGGAAAAACTGTTTTTT
J: TRBJ1-4
D: TRBD1
size: NA
V: TRBV5-1

CDR3: CASSGGDRAFYTEAFF
DNA: TGTGCCAGCAGTGGGGGGGACAGGGCTTTTTACACTGAAGCTTTCTTT
J: TRBJ1-1
D: TRBD1
size: NA
V: TRBV28

CDR3: CASSVQPTRGTGQYF
DNA: TGTGCCAGCAGCGTCCAGCCCACCAGAGGTACGGGACAGTACTTC
J: TRBJ2-7
D: NA
size: NA
V: TRBV11-2

CDR3: CASSTDRGYNSPLHF
DNA: TGTGCCAGCAGTACGGACAGGGGCTATAATTCACCCCTCCACTTT
J: TRBJ1-6
D: TRBD1
size: NA
V: TRBV7-6

CDR3: CASSNRDRAGETQYF
DNA: TGCGCCAGCAGTAACCGGGACAGGGCGGGTGAGACCCAGTACTTC
J: TRBJ2-5
D: TRBD1
size: NA
V: TRBV23-1

CDR3: CASSLGVGQGTDTQYF
DNA: TGTGCCAGCAGCTTAGGGGTCGGACAGGGGACAGATACGCAGTATTTT
J: TRBJ2-3
D: TRBD1
size: NA
V: TRBV7-3

CDR3: CASSDTPAKNIQYF
DNA: TGTGCCAGTAGTGACACCCCAGCCAAAAACATTCAGTACTTC
J: TRBJ2-4
D: NA
size: NA
V: TRBV19

CDR3: CASSFSGGTEAFF
DNA: TGTGCCAGCAGTTTCTCGGGTGGGACTGAAGCTTTCTTT
J: TRBJ1-1
D: NA
size: NA
V: TRBV12-3/TRBV12-4

CDR3: CASSDQGQGTEAFF
DNA: TGTGCCAGCAGTGATCAGGGGCAAGGAACTGAAGCTTTCTTT
J: TRBJ1-1
D: NA
size: once
V: TRBV2

CDR3: CSASRGQGRTDTQYF
DNA: TGCAGTGCTAGTAGGGGGCAGGGGCGCACAGATACGCAGTATTTT
J: TRBJ2-3
D: TRBD1
size: NA
V: TRBV20-1

CDR3: CASMGALAKNIQYF
DNA: TGTGCCAGCATGGGGGCTCTAGCCAAAAACATTCAGTACTTC
J: TRBJ2-4
D: NA
size: NA
V: TRBV27

CDR3: CASFEPNTEAFF
DNA: TGTGCCAGTTTTGAGCCGAACACTGAAGCTTTCTTT
J: TRBJ1-1
D: NA
size: few
V: TRBV28

CDR3: CASSRTGSNYGYTF
DNA: TGTGCCAGTAGTCGGACAGGGAGCAACTATGGCTACACCTTC
J: TRBJ1-2
D: TRBD1
size: NA
V: TRBV19

CDR3: CASSPLLQGVLQQYF
DNA: TGCGCCAGCAGCCCACTCCTACAGGGAGTGCTACAGCAGTACTTC
J: TRBJ2-7
D: NA
size: NA
V: TRBV4-1

CDR3: CASSYFGEVYNEQFF
DNA: TGTGCCAGCAGTTATTTTGGGGAGGTCTACAATGAGCAGTTCTTC
J: TRBJ2-1
D: NA
size: NA
V: TRBV6-5

CDR3: CASSVRGNTEAFF
DNA: TGTGCCAGCAGCGTAAGGGGGAACACTGAAGCTTTCTTT
J: TRBJ1-1
D: NA
size: once
V: TRBV9

CDR3: CASSPTAPYGYTF
DNA: TGTGCCAGCAGCCCGACAGCTCCCTATGGCTACACCTTC
J: TRBJ1-2
D: NA
size: NA
V: TRBV27

CDR3: CVRSFQPGGSVHLNTEAFF
DNA: TGTGTCAGAAGCTTTCAGCCCGGGGGGTCAGTTCACCTGAACACTGAAGCTTTCTTT
J: TRBJ1-1
D: NA
size: NA
V: TRBV7-5

CDR3: CASSQAGADTQYF
DNA: TGTGCCAGCAGCCAAGCTGGGGCGGATACGCAGTATTTT
J: TRBJ2-3
D: NA
size: NA
V: TRBV3-1/TRBV3-2

CDR3: CATAGQGNTEAFF
DNA: TGTGCCACCGCTGGACAGGGAAACACTGAAGCTTTCTTT
J: TRBJ1-1
D: TRBD1
size: NA
V: TRBV15

CDR3: CASSVETGFVETQYF
DNA: TGTGCCAGCAGCGTAGAGACAGGGTTTGTGGAGACCCAGTACTTC
J: TRBJ2-5
D: TRBD1
size: NA
V: TRBV9

CDR3: CASRERAVPTDTQYF
DNA: TGTGCCAGCAGAGAGCGGGCGGTACCCACAGATACGCAGTATTTT
J: TRBJ2-3
D: NA
size: NA
V: TRBV5-8

CDR3: CASSITSYEQFF
DNA: TGCGCCAGCAGCATTACTAGCTATGAGCAGTTCTTC
J: TRBJ2-1
D: NA
size: NA
V: TRBV5-1

CDR3: CATSRDLFGGVAGGQETQYF
DNA: TGTGCCACCAGCAGAGATCTGTTCGGTGGAGTAGCGGGGGGCCAAGAGACCCAGTACTTC
J: TRBJ2-5
D: TRBD2
size: NA
V: TRBV15

CDR3: CASSRHEVRDTGELFF
DNA: TGTGCCAGCAGCCGGCACGAGGTTCGGGACACCGGGGAGCTGTTTTTT
J: TRBJ2-2
D: NA
size: once
V: TRBV5-4